This entry features one TCR beta chain sequence. The CDR3 is made up of 13 amino acids. Trimming removed 7 bases from V and 2 bases from J, with 10 bases in between. CDR1 is SGHRS, CDR2 YFSETQ, per germline. The data belong to a study of control samples from healthy donors and cancer patients. Produced via immunoSEQ multiplex PCR; TCRdb's table is partial and in-frame only. The repertoire holds about 150,000 clones, approximately 96% seen once, with approximately 5.7% in the top ten. The sequence was collected from a man in his forties or fifties in good health. Source material: blood. The V and J genes are TRBV5-1 and TRBJ1-3; D remains ambiguous. The CDR3 sequence is CASAVATGNTIYF. For the CDR3, the DNA is TGCGCCAGCGCCGTGGCAACTGGAAACACCATATATTTT.